The rows below give T cell receptor beta chains drawn from one sample of a study of relationships among human T cell subsets. TCRdb ran MiXCR on the multiplex PCR reads and lists one entry per CDR3 protein. Altogether approximately 13,000 distinct CDR3 sequences are present, roughly 60% being singletons, with the ten largest covering 2.1%. Sequenced input: Tregs sorted from blood. These TCRs come from a man aged 40-49 years in good health. Both conserved end residues are part of each CDR3. A D gene is named only where the DNA matches it firmly. Only part of the rows carry a size: once, few, many, or a class if the clone is expanded.

j_call v_call d_call clone_size cdr3_aa cdr3_nt
TRBJ1-3 TRBV7-9 . . CASSSGRAGNTIYF TGTGCCAGCAGCTCTGGCCGTGCTGGAAACACCATATATTTT
TRBJ2-6 TRBV6-6 . few CASTGANVLTF TGTGCCAGCACTGGGGCCAACGTCCTGACTTTC
TRBJ1-6 TRBV28 . once CASNPARRDNSPLHF TGTGCCAGCAACCCCGCGAGACGAGATAATTCACCCCTCCACTTT
TRBJ2-7 TRBV11-2 TRBD1 once CASRRPGTGNYEQYF TGTGCCAGCAGACGCCCCGGGACAGGGAACTACGAGCAGTACTTC
TRBJ2-7 TRBV6-6 TRBD1 few CASRGGQGGAHEQYF TGTGCCAGCAGGGGAGGACAGGGGGGGGCCCACGAGCAGTACTTC
TRBJ2-6 TRBV5-4 . once CASSLGTGLRGANVLTF TGCGCCAGCAGCTTGGGGACGGGCCTCCGGGGGGCCAACGTCCTGACTTTC
TRBJ2-7 TRBV7-9 . . CASSPGQGRRESGSILYEQYF TGTGCCAGCAGCCCAGGACAGGGCCGCCGAGAGAGCGGGAGTATCCTTTACGAGCAGTACTTC
TRBJ1-1 TRBV7-9 TRBD1 . CASRSQGLGTEAFF TGTGCCAGCAGATCACAGGGGCTGGGCACTGAAGCTTTCTTT
TRBJ2-6 TRBV20-1 . few CSAPVRTGANVLTF TGCAGTGCCCCGGTGAGAACTGGGGCCAACGTCCTGACTTTC
TRBJ1-1 TRBV7-9 . . CASSRHPTEAFF TGTGCCAGCAGCCGTCACCCCACTGAAGCTTTCTTT
TRBJ1-1 TRBV29-1 TRBD1 few CSAGQGRGTTEAFF TGCAGCGCCGGACAGGGCCGTGGGACCACTGAAGCTTTCTTT
TRBJ2-7 TRBV6-5 . . CASSYSSAGISYEQYF TGTGCCAGCAGTTACTCGAGCGCAGGGATCTCCTACGAGCAGTACTTC
TRBJ2-3 TRBV27 . . CASSLSRGTDTQYF TGTGCCAGCAGTTTATCGCGGGGCACAGATACGCAGTATTTT
TRBJ2-7 TRBV19 TRBD1 . CANSINRGYEQYF TGTGCCAATAGTATTAACAGGGGCTACGAGCAGTACTTC
TRBJ2-7 TRBV5-1 TRBD2 . CASSHYSGARRYEQYF TGCGCCAGCTCACACTATAGCGGGGCTCGCAGGTACGAGCAGTACTTC
TRBJ2-5 TRBV12-3/TRBV12-4 TRBD2 . CASSLSLAGVGETQYF TGTGCCAGCAGTTTATCCCTAGCGGGAGTAGGCGAGACCCAGTACTTC
TRBJ2-1 TRBV20-1 TRBD1 . CSAGGTGNNEQFF TGCAGTGCTGGCGGGACAGGGAACAATGAGCAGTTCTTC
TRBJ2-3 TRBV28 TRBD1 . CACRTGSTDTQYF TGTGCCTGTAGGACAGGGAGCACAGATACGCAGTATTTT
TRBJ2-1 TRBV7-8 TRBD2 . CASSPTTSGGMVEQFF TGTGCCAGCAGCCCAACCACTAGCGGGGGGATGGTTGAGCAGTTCTTC
TRBJ2-7 TRBV11-2 . once CASSPGDTSYEQYF TGTGCCAGCAGCCCAGGGGACACCTCCTACGAGCAGTACTTC
TRBJ1-1 TRBV19 . . CASSIQADTNTEAFF TGTGCCAGTAGTATCCAGGCGGATACGAACACTGAAGCTTTCTTT
TRBJ2-5 TRBV12-3/TRBV12-4 . . CASNPSFGPPVGQYF TGTGCCAGCAATCCCTCCTTTGGACCCCCGGTGGGCCAGTACTTC
TRBJ2-3 TRBV7-2 . few CASARRAGGATDTQYF TGTGCCAGCGCACGCAGAGCAGGGGGGGCCACAGATACGCAGTATTTT
TRBJ1-2 TRBV12-3/TRBV12-4 TRBD1 . CASSRNIGPGQGSYGYTF TGTGCCAGCAGCCGCAACATCGGGCCTGGACAGGGCTCCTATGGCTACACCTTC
TRBJ2-5 TRBV4-2 . . CASSQDTEGQETQYF TGTGCCAGCAGCCAAGATACTGAGGGGCAAGAGACCCAGTACTTC
TRBJ2-7 TRBV7-9 TRBD1 few CASSSRDRGVYEQYF TGTGCCAGCAGTTCTCGGGACAGAGGAGTCTACGAGCAGTACTTC
TRBJ1-2 TRBV28 . . CASSPKFMSRNYGYTF TGTGCCAGCAGTCCCAAATTCATGTCCAGGAACTATGGCTACACCTTC
TRBJ2-3 TRBV10-1 . . CASSESGRRGTDTQYF TGCGCCAGCAGTGAGTCGGGGCGGCGGGGCACAGATACGCAGTATTTT
TRBJ2-3 TRBV5-1 TRBD1 . CASSGTDRTDTQYF TGCGCCAGCAGCGGGACAGACCGCACAGATACGCAGTATTTT
TRBJ2-1 TRBV29-1 . . CSVMFTGRKGGYNEQFF TGCAGCGTTATGTTCACGGGGAGAAAGGGTGGCTACAATGAGCAGTTCTTC
TRBJ1-5 TRBV18 . . CASSLARQDSNQPQHF TGTGCCAGCTCACTCGCTCGACAGGATAGCAATCAGCCCCAGCATTTT
TRBJ2-5 TRBV30 . few CAWSLQETQYF TGTGCCTGGAGTCTCCAAGAGACCCAGTACTTC
TRBJ1-1 TRBV20-1 . . CSARGGDTRAFF TGCAGTGCTAGAGGGGGAGATACGAGAGCTTTCTTT
TRBJ1-3 TRBV5-1 . . CASSSGAAAGNTIYF TGCGCCAGCAGCTCTGGGGCCGCCGCCGGAAACACCATATATTTT
TRBJ2-3 TRBV11-1 TRBD1 . CASSNRQGGQDTQYF TGTGCCAGCAGCAATCGACAGGGGGGTCAAGATACGCAGTATTTT
TRBJ2-7 TRBV5-1 . . CASSWGRVRSYEQYF TGCGCCAGCAGCTGGGGGCGGGTACGCTCCTACGAGCAGTACTTC